This T cell receptor (beta chain) was sequenced in a study of cytomegalovirus exposure and HLA in healthy donors. Overall study findings and caveats: The likely origin of a cluster of highly shared sequence variants was a sequencing artifact.

CDR1 ENHRY and CDR2 SYGVKD come from the germline V gene. Trimming removed 8 bases from V and 5 bases from J; junction bases left unmatched: 10. The CDR3 extends over 15 amino acids. As regards this clone: The antigen remains undetermined.

PCR amplification relied on 60 Vbeta primers (plus 13 Jbeta primers). Sequencing used immunoSEQ multiplex PCR; TCRdb keeps in-frame clones, though not all of them. The sample has 210,000 or so clones, 70% to 90% seen once. The source material was PBMCs. The rearrangement joins TRBV10-3 to TRBJ2-2, with TRBD1 matching over 8 bases. This receptor was obtained from a girl aged 2-15 years in good health and CMV-seronegative. Here the CDR3 DNA reads TGTGCCATCCGGCTGACAGGGGTCGGAACCGGGGAGCTGTTTTTT. Translation: CAIRLTGVGTGELFF.